The 18 T cell receptor beta chains below all came from one sample that was sequenced in a study of identical twins. TCRdb fed the 5' RACE reads into MiXCR, producing one record per CDR3 protein. The sample has 350,000 or so distinct CDR3 sequences; over 9% are singletons. These same records also appear under a second study, on yellow fever vaccine responses in identical twins.

The sample comprised CD8+ T cells sorted from blood. The source of these receptors is a woman younger than 30 in good health.

The genes are TRBV6-1 and TRBJ2-3; D is uncertain. This CDR3 is built from 15 residues. Germline loops: CDR1 MNHNS, CDR2 SASEGT. V lost 5 bases, J lost 4 bases, and 16 bases lay in between. This chain's CDR3 is CASSPTGPRADTQYF. The CDR3 DNA reads as TGTGCCAGCAGTCCAACCGGTCCCCGTGCAGATACGCAGTATTTT.

This clonotype was seen a few times. The rearrangement uses TRBV4-1 and TRBJ1-2; D unclear. CDR3 length: 12 amino acids. Per germline, CDR1 MGHRA and CDR2 YSYEKL. The V gene lost 6 bases and the J gene lost 4 bases, with 9 bases spanning the gap. The CDR3 protein is CASRSSIYGYTF. CDR3 in DNA: TGCGCCAGCAGGTCCAGCATCTATGGCTACACCTTC.

The genes are TRBV20-1 and TRBJ2-7; D not resolved. Trimming cost V 6 bases and J 0 bases, with 15 bases left between them. Germline V CDR1 and CDR2: DFQATT, SNEGSKA (reference sequence). The CDR3 is made up of 14 amino acids. The CDR3 DNA is TGCAGTGCGGAAGAGTTCGGAAACTCCTACGAGCAGTACGTC. It is translated as CSAEEFGNSYEQYV.

Many counts were recorded for this clonotype. The CDR3 region is CASQPGWANEQFF. CDR3 DNA: TGTGCCAGCCAGCCGGGGTGGGCCAATGAGCAGTTCTTC. V is TRBV3-1 and J is TRBJ2-1; D is perhaps TRBD2 (5 bases). The CDR3 totals 13 residues. Germline CDR1 is LGHDT and CDR2 is YNNKEL (reference sequence). V lost 8 bases to trimming and J lost 6 bases, with 14 bases between them.

This clonotype was seen more than once but under ten times. The CDR3 DNA is TGTGCCAGCAGCTTGGAGGGACTAGCGGGAGTACGCTCCTACAATGAGCAGTTCTTC. It encodes CASSLEGLAGVRSYNEQFF. This rearrangement joins TRBV11-1 to TRBJ2-1, with TRBD2 matching over 14 bases. The germline V gene has CDR1 SGHAT and CDR2 FQDESV (reference sequence). The CDR3 spans 19 residues. J gave up 0 bases and V 3 bases, and 7 bases lay outside the gene matches.

This clonotype has a handful of counts. This sequence joins TRBV12-3 or TRBV12-4 and TRBJ2-7; D not resolved. This CDR3 comprises 15 residues. V dropped 6 bases and J dropped 7 bases, with 22 bases sitting between them. The CDR3 sequence: CASSNLVIDTWEQYV. The DNA of the CDR3 is TGTGCCAGCAGCAATCTCGTGATAGATACCTGGGAGCAGTACGTC.

The chain combines TRBV6-2 or TRBV6-3 with TRBJ2-7; 11 positions agree with TRBD1. The length of the CDR3 is 18 residues. After removal of 4 bases from V and 5 bases from J, the junction contained 16 bases not matched to a gene. Germline V gene sequence: CDR1 MNHEY, CDR2 SVGEGT. CDR3 amino acids: CASSSYPGQGGSVNEQYV. The CDR3 bases are TGTGCCAGCAGTTCATATCCGGGACAGGGGGGTTCGGTCAACGAGCAGTACGTC.

This clonotype has more than one count but fewer than ten. The chain is built from TRBV11-2 and TRBJ2-7, with a possible D match to TRBD1 (5 bases). CDR1 is SGHAT, CDR2 FQNNGV, per germline. The CDR3 totals 14 residues. Trimming removed 3 bases from V and 2 bases from J, with 11 bases in between. CDR3 amino acids: CASSFLGDAYEQYV. The DNA of the CDR3 is TGTGCCAGCAGCTTCTTAGGGGATGCCTACGAGCAGTACGTC.

In its sample, this clonotype was seen many times. This chain uses TRBV7-9 with TRBJ1-1, with D possibly matching TRBD1 (5 bases). Germline CDR1 SEHNR, CDR2 FQNEAQ (reference sequence). V was pared by 5 bases and J by 0 bases, with 10 bases between. The length of the CDR3 is 14 residues. CDR3 sequence reads: CASSTTAMNTEAFF. CDR3 nucleotides: TGTGCCAGCAGCACGACAGCCATGAACACTGAAGCTTTCTTT.

This clonotype was seen many times. The rearrangement joins TRBV29-1 to TRBJ2-1, with 9 positions matching TRBD2. The CDR3 is 14 amino acids. CDR1 SQVTM and CDR2 ANQGSEA come from the germline V gene. V shed 0 bases and J 6 bases; nucleotides not matched to a gene: 3. The CDR3 spells CSVEDGTSINEQFF. The CDR3 region has the DNA TGCAGCGTTGAAGACGGGACTAGCATCAATGAGCAGTTCTTC.

The V call is TRBV25-1, the J call TRBJ2-7, with 12 nucleotides matching TRBD2. The CDR3 covers 17 residues. Germline V lookup: CDR1 MGHDK, CDR2 SYGVNS. V lost 4 bases, J lost 5 bases, and 12 bases stayed unmatched. The CDR3 sequence: CASSGGLAGGPHNEQYF. In DNA form, the CDR3 reads TGTGCCAGCAGTGGGGGTCTAGCGGGAGGGCCTCATAACGAGCAGTACTTC.

The gene calls are TRBV9 and TRBJ2-1, with TRBD2 identical over 12 bases. CDR1 and CDR2 from the germline V gene are SGDLS and YYNGEE. Trimming took 0 bases from V and 10 from J; bases not matched to a gene: 5. This CDR3 comprises 15 residues. As DNA, the CDR3 is TGTGCCAGCAGCGTAGCGTCTAGCGGGAGGGTAGAGCAGTTCTTC. This codes for CASSVASSGRVEQFF.

This clonotype came up many times. The V gene is TRBV28, the J gene TRBJ2-3, with TRBD1 matching 8 bases. The CDR3 has 15 amino acids. V was clipped by 6 bases and J by 1 base; unmatched bases: 6. Germline assignment: CDR1 MDHEN and CDR2 SYDVKM. In DNA form, the CDR3 reads TGTGCCAGCAGCGTTGGGACAGGACGCACAGATACGCAGTATTTT. This gives the protein CASSVGTGRTDTQYF.

This clonotype has a handful of counts. The chain links TRBV4-1 to TRBJ2-2; 10 bases fit TRBD1. CDR1 is MGHRA, CDR2 YSYEKL, per germline. Germline trimming cut 0 bases from V and 6 bases from J; bases unmatched to any gene: 7. The CDR3 consists of 17 residues. The DNA of the CDR3 is TGCGCCAGCAGCCAAGATGCGGGACAGGGGAGGCCCGGGGAGCTGTTTTTT. It specifies CASSQDAGQGRPGELFF.

V is TRBV3-1 and J is TRBJ2-5; no definite D call. Deletions cut 0 bases from V and 2 bases from J, with 10 bases between. This CDR3 is 15 amino acids long. The V gene's germline CDR1 is LGHDT and CDR2 YNNKEL (reference sequence). The CDR3 sequence is CASSQERAPQETQYF. CDR3 coding DNA: TGTGCCAGCAGCCAAGAAAGGGCCCCACAAGAGACCCAGTACTTC.

The chain employs TRBV27 and TRBJ1-5; no firm D call. The CDR3 loop spans 14 amino acids. Germline V CDR1 and CDR2: MNHEY, SMNVEV (reference sequence). The V and J ends lost 8 bases and 5 bases respectively, with 16 bases between them. In DNA form, the CDR3 reads TGTGCCAGCGGAATTTCTGGGTCGGATCAGCCCCAGCATTTT. Protein sequence: CASGISGSDQPQHF.

This sequence joins TRBV9 and TRBJ2-2, with a possible D match to TRBD2 (5 bases). CDR1 and CDR2 (germline): SGDLS, YYNGEE. Between the trimmed V and J ends, which lost 0 bases and 8 bases, there was a span of 11 bases. This CDR3 comprises 14 residues. The CDR3 reads CASSVGGGEGELFF. In DNA, the CDR3 is TGTGCCAGCAGCGTAGGAGGAGGTGAAGGGGAGCTGTTTTTT.

This clonotype was observed many times. The chain carries TRBV11-2 and TRBJ2-7; no reliable D call. This CDR3 has 14 amino acids. CDR1 SGHAT and CDR2 FQNNGV come from the germline V gene. With 0 bases removed from V and 2 bases from J, the gap between germline ends came to 8 bases. The CDR3 loop reads CASSLDAGTYEQYV. The CDR3 nucleotides are TGTGCCAGCAGCTTAGATGCTGGCACCTACGAGCAGTACGTC.